The TCR beta chain described here comes from a study of identical twins. This clonotype has more than one count but fewer than ten. Its specificity is not known. Study observations and caveats: Clonotypes of the beta chain that were abundant in cord blood carried fewer insertions (memory repertoires showed none).

Per the germline V gene, CDR1 is DFQATT and CDR2 is SNEGSKA (reference sequence). CDR3 length equals 13 residues. The V segment lost 5 bases and the J segment 5 bases; nucleotides outside the gene matches: 6. Unique molecular identifiers were present on cDNA, and template switching added a universal primer site. Via MiXCR, TCRdb re-called the 5' RACE reads, giving one row per CDR3 protein. The sample carries roughly 280,000 distinct CDR3 sequences, more than 8% recorded once. These data were also filed under a second study, of yellow fever vaccine responses in identical twins.

The sequenced sample was CD8+ T cells sorted from blood. The sequence came from a woman aged 18-29 years in good health. The rearrangement links TRBV20-1 to TRBJ1-1; 9 bases line up with TRBD1. CDR3 in amino acids: CSALDRGMTEAFF. Here the CDR3 DNA reads TGCAGTGCTCTTGACAGGGGGATGACTGAAGCTTTCTTT.